This T cell receptor beta chain was sequenced for a study of metastatic and nonmetastatic thyroid tumors. No patient had received any treatment before thyroid surgery. The CDR3 extends over 14 amino acids. V lost 4 bases and J lost 4; bases outside the gene matches: 6. The germline V gene encodes CDR1 MNHEY and CDR2 SMNVEV (reference sequence). Via MiXCR, TCRdb re-called the PCR reads. The sample includes about 30,000 clones, 3.5% to 5% of them seen just once. This clone appeared a few times. Sequenced material: blood. V gene TRBV27 combines with J gene TRBJ2-5, with TRBD1 matching over 7 bases. This clonotype originated in a female donor with papillary thyroid cancer or a benign thyroid nodule (not recorded which). Some clones in this sample may be carry-over from other donors' samples. The CDR3 DNA sequence: TGTGCCAGCAGTTCCTTGACAGGGCCAGAGACCCAGTACTTC. Residues: CASSSLTGPETQYF.